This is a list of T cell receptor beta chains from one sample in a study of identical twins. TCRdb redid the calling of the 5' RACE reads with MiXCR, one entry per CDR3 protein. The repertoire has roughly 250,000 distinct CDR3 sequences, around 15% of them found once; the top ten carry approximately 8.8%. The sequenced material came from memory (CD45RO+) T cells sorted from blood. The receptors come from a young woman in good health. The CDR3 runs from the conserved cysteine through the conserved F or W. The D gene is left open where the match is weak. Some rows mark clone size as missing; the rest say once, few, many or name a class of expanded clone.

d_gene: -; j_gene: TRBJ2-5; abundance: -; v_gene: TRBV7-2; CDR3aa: CASSSHREETQYF; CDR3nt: TGTGCCAGCAGCTCTCACAGAGAAGAGACCCAGTACTTC
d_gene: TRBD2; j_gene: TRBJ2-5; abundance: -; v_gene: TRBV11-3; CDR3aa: CASSSERGGETQYF; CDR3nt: TGTGCCAGCAGCTCCGAGCGGGGAGGCGAGACCCAGTACTTC
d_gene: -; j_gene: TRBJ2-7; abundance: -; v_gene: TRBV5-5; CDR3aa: CASSFQTGPSYEQYF; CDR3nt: TGTGCCAGCAGCTTCCAAACCGGTCCCTCCTACGAGCAGTACTTC
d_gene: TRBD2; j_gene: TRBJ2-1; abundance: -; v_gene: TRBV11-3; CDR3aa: CASSLGLAGGGGQFF; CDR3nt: TGTGCCAGCAGCTTGGGACTAGCGGGAGGGGGGGGGCAGTTCTTC
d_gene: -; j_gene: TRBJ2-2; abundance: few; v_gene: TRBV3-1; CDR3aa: CASSQGGSFNTGELFF; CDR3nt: TGTGCCAGCAGCCAAGGTGGAAGCTTTAACACCGGGGAGCTGTTTTTT
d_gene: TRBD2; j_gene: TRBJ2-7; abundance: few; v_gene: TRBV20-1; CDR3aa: CSAPKPSGGFYEQYF; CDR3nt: TGCAGTGCCCCCAAGCCGTCGGGGGGGTTCTACGAGCAGTACTTC
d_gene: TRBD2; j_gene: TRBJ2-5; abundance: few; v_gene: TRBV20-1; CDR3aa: CSARDLYAGGKQETQYF; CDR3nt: TGCAGTGCTAGAGATCTCTATGCGGGAGGGAAACAAGAGACCCAGTACTTC
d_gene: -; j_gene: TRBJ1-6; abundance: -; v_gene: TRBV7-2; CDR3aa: CASSPNENSPLHF; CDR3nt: TGTGCCAGCAGCCCGAACGAGAATTCACCCCTCCACTTT
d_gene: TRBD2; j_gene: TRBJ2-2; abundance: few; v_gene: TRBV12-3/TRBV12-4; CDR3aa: CASSSLAGGLVTGELFF; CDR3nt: TGTGCCAGCAGTTCCTTAGCGGGAGGGTTGGTCACCGGGGAGCTGTTTTTT
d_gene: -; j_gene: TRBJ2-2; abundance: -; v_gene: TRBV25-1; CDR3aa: CASSPGQKNTGELFF; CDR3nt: TGTGCCAGCAGCCCGGGACAAAAAAACACCGGGGAGCTGTTTTTT
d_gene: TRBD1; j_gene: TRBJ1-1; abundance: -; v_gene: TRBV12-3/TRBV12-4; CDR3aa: CASSSGQGVGNTEAFF; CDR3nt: TGTGCCAGCAGTTCGGGACAGGGGGTGGGGAACACTGAAGCTTTCTTT
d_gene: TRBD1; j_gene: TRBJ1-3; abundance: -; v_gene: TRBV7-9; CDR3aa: CASSKRQGAAGNTIYF; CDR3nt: TGTGCCAGCAGCAAAAGGCAGGGGGCTGCTGGAAACACCATATATTTT
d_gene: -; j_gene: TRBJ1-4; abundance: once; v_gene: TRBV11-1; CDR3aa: CASSGRDEKLFF; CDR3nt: TGTGCCAGCAGCGGCCGGGACGAAAAACTGTTTTTT
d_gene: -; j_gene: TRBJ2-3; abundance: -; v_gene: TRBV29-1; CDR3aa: CGVAGSGATQYF; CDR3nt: TGCGGCGTTGCGGGGAGTGGAGCTACGCAGTATTTT
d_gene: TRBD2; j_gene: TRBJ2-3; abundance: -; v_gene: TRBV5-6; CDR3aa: CASSLSTGTSVTDTQYF; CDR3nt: TGTGCCAGCAGCCTAAGCACCGGGACTAGCGTCACAGATACGCAGTATTTT
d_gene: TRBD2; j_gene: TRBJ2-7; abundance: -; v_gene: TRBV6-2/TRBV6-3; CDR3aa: CASSNLAGGGEQYF; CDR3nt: TGTGCCAGCAGCAATCTAGCGGGAGGAGGCGAGCAGTACTTC
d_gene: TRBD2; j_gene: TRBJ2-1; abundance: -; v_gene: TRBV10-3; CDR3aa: CAISASGGATEQFF; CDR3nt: TGTGCCATCAGTGCTAGCGGGGGGGCTACTGAGCAGTTCTTC
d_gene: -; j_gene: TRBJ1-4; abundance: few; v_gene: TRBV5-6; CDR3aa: CASSFSGFNEKLFF; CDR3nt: TGTGCCAGCAGCTTCTCCGGGTTTAATGAAAAACTGTTTTTT
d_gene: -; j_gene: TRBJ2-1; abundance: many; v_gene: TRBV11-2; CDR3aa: CASSARGRRDNEQFF; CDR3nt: TGTGCCAGCAGCGCCCGAGGGCGCCGGGACAATGAGCAGTTCTTC
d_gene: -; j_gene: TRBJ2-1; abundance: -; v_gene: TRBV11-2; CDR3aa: CASSLDLRTDNEQFF; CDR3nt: TGTGCCAGCAGCTTAGATCTTAGGACAGACAATGAGCAGTTCTTC
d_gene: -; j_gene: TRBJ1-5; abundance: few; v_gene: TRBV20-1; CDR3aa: CSGSGSEQPQHF; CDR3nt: TGCAGCGGGTCTGGGAGCGAACAGCCCCAGCATTTT
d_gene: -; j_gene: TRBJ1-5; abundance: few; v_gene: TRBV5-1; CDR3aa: CASPRPYSNQPQHF; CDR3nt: TGCGCCAGCCCAAGACCGTATAGCAATCAGCCCCAGCATTTT
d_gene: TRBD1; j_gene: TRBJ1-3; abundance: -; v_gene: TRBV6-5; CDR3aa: CASSFQGAAGNTIYF; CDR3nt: TGTGCCAGCAGTTTTCAGGGGGCTGCTGGAAACACCATATATTTT
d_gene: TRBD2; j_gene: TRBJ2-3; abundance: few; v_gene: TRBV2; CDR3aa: CASGGRARTDTQYF; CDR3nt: TGTGCCAGCGGGGGGAGGGCCCGCACAGATACGCAGTATTTT
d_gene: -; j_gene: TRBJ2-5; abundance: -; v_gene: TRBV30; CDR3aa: CAWSTMVGLETQYF; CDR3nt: TGTGCCTGGAGTACGATGGTCGGGTTGGAGACCCAGTACTTC
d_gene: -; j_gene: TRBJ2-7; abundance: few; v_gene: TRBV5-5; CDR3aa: CASSSRDPYEQYF; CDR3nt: TGTGCCAGCAGCTCCAGGGACCCCTACGAGCAGTACTTC
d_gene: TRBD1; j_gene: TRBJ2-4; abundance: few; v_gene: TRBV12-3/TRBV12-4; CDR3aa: CASSSGQGPKNIQYF; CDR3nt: TGTGCCAGCAGTTCGGGACAGGGGCCCAAAAACATTCAGTACTTC
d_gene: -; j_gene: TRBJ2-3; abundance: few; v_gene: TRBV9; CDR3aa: CASNRLTDTQYF; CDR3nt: TGTGCCAGCAACCGACTAACAGATACGCAGTATTTT
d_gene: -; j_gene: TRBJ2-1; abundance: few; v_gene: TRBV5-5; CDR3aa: CASSLLADNEQFF; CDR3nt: TGTGCCAGCAGCCTCTTAGCGGACAATGAGCAGTTCTTC
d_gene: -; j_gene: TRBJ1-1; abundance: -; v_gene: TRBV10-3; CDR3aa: CAISEPNRAREAFF; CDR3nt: TGTGCCATCAGTGAGCCAAACAGGGCTCGTGAAGCTTTCTTT
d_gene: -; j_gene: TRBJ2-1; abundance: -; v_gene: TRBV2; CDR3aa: CASSEAGYNEQFF; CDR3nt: TGTGCCAGCAGTGAAGCGGGGTACAATGAGCAGTTCTTC
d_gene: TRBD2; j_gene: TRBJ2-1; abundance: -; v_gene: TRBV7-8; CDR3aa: CASSQRGGLPNEQFF; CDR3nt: TGTGCCAGCAGCCAGCGGGGGGGCCTTCCCAATGAGCAGTTCTTC
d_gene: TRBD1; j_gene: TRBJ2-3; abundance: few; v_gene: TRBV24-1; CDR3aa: CATGQGGSTDTQYF; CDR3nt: TGTGCCACCGGACAGGGGGGGTCTACAGATACGCAGTATTTT
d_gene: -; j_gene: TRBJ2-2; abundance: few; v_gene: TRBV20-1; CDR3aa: CSARTRGGNTGELFF; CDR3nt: TGCAGTGCTAGAACCAGGGGAGGTAACACCGGGGAGCTGTTTTTT
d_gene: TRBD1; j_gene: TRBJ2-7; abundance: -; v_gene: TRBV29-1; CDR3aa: CSVAQGQGASEQYF; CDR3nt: TGCAGCGTTGCCCAAGGACAGGGGGCTAGCGAGCAGTACTTC
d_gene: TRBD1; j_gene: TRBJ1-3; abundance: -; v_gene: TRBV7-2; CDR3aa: CASSRGQGGNTIYF; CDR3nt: TGTGCCAGCAGCCGGGGACAGGGTGGAAACACCATATATTTT
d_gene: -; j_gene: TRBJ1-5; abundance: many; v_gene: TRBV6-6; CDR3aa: CASSYTQNQPQHF; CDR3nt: TGTGCCAGCAGTTATACCCAGAATCAGCCCCAGCATTTT
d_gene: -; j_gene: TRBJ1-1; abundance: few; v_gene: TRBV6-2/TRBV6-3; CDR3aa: CASSWGPGGDTEAFF; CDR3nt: TGTGCCAGCAGTTGGGGACCCGGAGGAGACACTGAAGCTTTCTTT
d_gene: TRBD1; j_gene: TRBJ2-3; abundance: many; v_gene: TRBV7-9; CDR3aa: CASSFYRGRTDTQYF; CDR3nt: TGTGCCAGCAGCTTTTACAGGGGGCGGACAGATACGCAGTATTTT
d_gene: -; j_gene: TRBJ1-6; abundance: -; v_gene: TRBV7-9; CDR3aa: CASSSESPLHF; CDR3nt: TGTGCCAGCAGCTCTGAGTCACCCCTCCACTTT
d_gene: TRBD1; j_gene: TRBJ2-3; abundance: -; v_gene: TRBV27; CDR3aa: CASSLWTGVGTDTQYF; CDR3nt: TGTGCCAGCAGTTTATGGACAGGGGTGGGCACAGATACGCAGTATTTT
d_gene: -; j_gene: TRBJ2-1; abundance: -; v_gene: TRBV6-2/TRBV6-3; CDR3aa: CASSTPLGYYNEQFF; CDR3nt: TGTGCCAGCAGCACCCCCTTGGGGTACTACAATGAGCAGTTCTTC
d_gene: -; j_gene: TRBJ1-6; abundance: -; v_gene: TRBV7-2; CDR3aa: CASSLARGWTALVPLHF; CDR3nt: TGTGCCAGCAGCTTAGCGCGAGGCTGGACAGCCCTAGTGCCCCTCCACTTT
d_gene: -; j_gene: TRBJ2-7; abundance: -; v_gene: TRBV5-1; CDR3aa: CASSLDPELARYEQYF; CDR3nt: TGCGCCAGCAGCTTGGACCCCGAGCTGGCCCGCTACGAGCAGTACTTC
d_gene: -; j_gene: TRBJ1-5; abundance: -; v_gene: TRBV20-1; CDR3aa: CSARWPGVGQPQHF; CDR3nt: TGCAGTGCTAGGTGGCCAGGGGTAGGGCAGCCCCAGCATTTT
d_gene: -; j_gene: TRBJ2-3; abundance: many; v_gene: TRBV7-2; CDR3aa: CASSYLWRSTDTQYF; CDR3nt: TGTGCCAGCAGCTACCTTTGGCGGTCCACAGATACGCAGTATTTT
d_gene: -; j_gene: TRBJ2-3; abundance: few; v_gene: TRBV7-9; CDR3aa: CASSRGRDTQYF; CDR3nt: TGTGCCAGCAGCCGCGGGCGGGATACGCAGTATTTT
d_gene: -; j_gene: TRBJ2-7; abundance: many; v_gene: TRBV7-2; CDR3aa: CASSLAQTYEQYF; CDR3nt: TGTGCCAGCAGCTTAGCTCAAACCTACGAGCAGTACTTC
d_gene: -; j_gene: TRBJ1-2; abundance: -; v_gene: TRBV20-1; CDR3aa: CSAYPIGIDGYTF; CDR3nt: TGCAGTGCCTATCCGATCGGCATTGATGGCTACACCTTC
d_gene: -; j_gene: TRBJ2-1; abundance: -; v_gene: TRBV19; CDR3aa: CASSIAGYRVF; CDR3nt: TGTGCCAGTAGTATAGCGGGGTATCGGGTCTTC